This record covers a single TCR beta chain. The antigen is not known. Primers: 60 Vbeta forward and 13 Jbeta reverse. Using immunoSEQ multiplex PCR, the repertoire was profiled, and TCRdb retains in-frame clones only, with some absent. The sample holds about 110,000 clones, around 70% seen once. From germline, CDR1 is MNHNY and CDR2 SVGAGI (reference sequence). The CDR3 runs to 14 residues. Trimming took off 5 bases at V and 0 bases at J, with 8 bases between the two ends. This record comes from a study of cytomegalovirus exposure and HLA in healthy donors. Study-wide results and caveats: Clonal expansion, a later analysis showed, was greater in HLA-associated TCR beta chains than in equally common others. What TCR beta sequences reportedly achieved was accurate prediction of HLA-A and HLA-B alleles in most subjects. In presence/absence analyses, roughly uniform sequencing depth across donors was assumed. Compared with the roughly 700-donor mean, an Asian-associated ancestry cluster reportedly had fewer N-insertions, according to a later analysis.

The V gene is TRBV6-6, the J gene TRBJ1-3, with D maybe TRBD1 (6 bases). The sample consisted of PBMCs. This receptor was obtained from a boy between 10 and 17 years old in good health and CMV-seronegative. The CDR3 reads CASSNRASGNTIYF. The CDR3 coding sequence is TGTGCCAGCAGTAACAGGGCCTCTGGAAACACCATATATTTT.